These 6 T cell receptor beta chains came from one sample sequenced in a study of cytomegalovirus exposure and HLA in healthy donors. The protocol was immunoSEQ multiplex PCR, while the TCRdb copy is restricted to in-frame clones and leaves out a portion. This table holds about 110,000 clones, approximately 86% found once. The sequencing input was PBMCs. The source of these receptors is a woman in her late teens or twenties in good health and CMV-seronegative.

This clone was counted only a few times. This chain joins TRBV6-1 and TRBJ1-1; weak D call: TRBD1 (5 bases). CDR3 length: 13 residues. Germline V gene sequence: CDR1 MNHNS, CDR2 SASEGT. V was shortened by 4 bases and J by 7 bases, with 13 bases between the two germline ends. CDR3: CASSVGASLEAFF. CDR3 DNA sequence: TGTGCCAGCAGTGTTGGGGCAAGCCTTGAAGCTTTCTTT.

This clone was seen just once. The J gene is TRBJ2-3, the V gene TRBV13, with 9 bases fitting TRBD2. CDR3 size: 17 residues. J gave up 2 bases and V 5 bases, and 11 bases lay outside the gene matches. The germline CDR1 and CDR2 sequences are PRHDT and FYEKMQ (reference sequence). CDR3: CASSTQSGGPSTDTQYF. The CDR3 coding sequence is TGTGCCAGCAGCACTCAGAGCGGGGGGCCTTCCACAGATACGCAGTATTTT.

The chain joins TRBV7-9 to TRBJ2-7; D ambiguous. This CDR3 contains 12 residues. Trimming removed 5 bases at V and 6 bases at J, with 11 bases between. Germline CDR1 reads SEHNR; CDR2 reads FQNEAQ (reference sequence). Here the CDR3 reads CASSLSSGEQYF. The CDR3 coding sequence is TGTGCCAGCAGCCTAAGCTCGGGCGAGCAGTACTTC.

The rearrangement joins TRBV7-9 to TRBJ2-3, with 7 bases lining up with TRBD2. Per germline, CDR1 SEHNR and CDR2 FQNEAQ (reference sequence). CDR3 length: 16 residues. Trimming removed 5 bases from V and 2 bases from J; junction bases left unmatched: 10. CDR3 coding DNA: TGTGCCAGCAGCCCCCGGGTTGGGGGGGTCACAGATACGCAGTATTTT. This gives the protein CASSPRVGGVTDTQYF.

The V call is TRBV7-3, the J call TRBJ2-1; D might be TRBD1 (5 bases). The CDR3 contains 12 residues. Germline values: CDR1 SGHTA, CDR2 FQGTGA. Trimming cost V 5 bases and J 7 bases, with 9 bases left between them. The CDR3 DNA follows: TGTGCCAGCAGCCTCCCAGGGAATGAGCAGTTCTTC. Its protein product is CASSLPGNEQFF.

This chain links TRBV20-1 with TRBJ2-3, with TRBD2 identical over 9 bases. The V gene's germline CDR1 is DFQATT and CDR2 SNEGSKA (reference sequence). J lost 15 bases, V lost 6 bases, and 10 bases had no gene match. This CDR3 contains 11 residues. Here the CDR3 reads CSAPGLAGPYF. CDR3 nucleotides: TGCAGTGCACCGGGGCTAGCGGGGCCCTATTTT.